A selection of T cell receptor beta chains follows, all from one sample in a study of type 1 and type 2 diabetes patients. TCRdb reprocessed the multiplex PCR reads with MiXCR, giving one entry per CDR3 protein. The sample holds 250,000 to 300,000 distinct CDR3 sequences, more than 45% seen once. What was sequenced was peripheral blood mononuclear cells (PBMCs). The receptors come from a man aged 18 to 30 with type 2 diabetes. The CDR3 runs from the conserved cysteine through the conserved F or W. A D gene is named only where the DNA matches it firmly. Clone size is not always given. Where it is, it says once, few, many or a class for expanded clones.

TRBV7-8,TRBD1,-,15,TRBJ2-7,CASSLGGTGDYEQYF,TGTGCCAGCAGCTTGGGAGGGACAGGGGACTACGAGCAGTACTTC
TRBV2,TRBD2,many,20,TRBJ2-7,CASSDPAVLSGRAGLDEQYF,TGTGCCAGCAGTGACCCCGCGGTACTTAGCGGGAGGGCCGGTTTGGACGAGCAGTACTTC
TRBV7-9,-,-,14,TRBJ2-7,CASSLGDGGLAEYF,TGTGCCAGCAGCTTAGGAGACGGGGGCTTAGCGGAGTACTTC
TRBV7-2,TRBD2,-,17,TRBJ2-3,CASSQDPREGRTDTQYF,TGTGCCAGCAGCCAAGACCCTCGGGAGGGCAGGACAGATACGCAGTATTTT
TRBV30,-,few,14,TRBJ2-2,CAWSVRKNTGELFF,TGTGCCTGGAGTGTCCGGAAAAACACCGGGGAGCTGTTTTTT
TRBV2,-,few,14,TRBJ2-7,CASSVVEKFGEQYF,TGTGCCAGCAGTGTAGTAGAAAAATTCGGCGAGCAGTACTTC
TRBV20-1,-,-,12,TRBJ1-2,CSARDRTYGYTF,TGCAGTGCTAGAGACAGGACCTATGGCTACACCTTC
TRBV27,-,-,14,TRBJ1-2,CASKERGELYGYTF,TGTGCCAGCAAAGAACGGGGAGAACTCTATGGCTACACCTTC
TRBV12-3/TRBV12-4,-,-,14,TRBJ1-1,CASSPQGRHTEAFF,TGTGCCAGCAGCCCACAGGGTCGGCACACTGAAGCTTTCTTT
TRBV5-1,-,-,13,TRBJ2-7,CASSDPPKYEQYF,TGCGCCAGCAGCGACCCACCAAAATACGAGCAGTACTTC
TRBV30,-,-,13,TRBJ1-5,CAWSVGQSGPQHF,TGTGCCTGGAGCGTCGGACAGTCAGGGCCCCAGCATTTT
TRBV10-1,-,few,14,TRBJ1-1,CASSDYDANTEASF,TGCGCCAGCAGTGATTATGACGCGAACACTGAAGCTTCCTTT
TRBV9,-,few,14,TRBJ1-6,CASSVGGAGSPLHF,TGTGCCAGCAGCGTTGGGGGGGCTGGGTCACCCCTCCACTTT
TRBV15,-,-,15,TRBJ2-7,CASSLTLQGTYEQYF,TGTGCCAGCAGTTTAACCCTCCAGGGGACCTACGAGCAGTACTTC
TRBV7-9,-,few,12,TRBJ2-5,CASSLKRETQYF,TGTGCCAGCAGCTTAAAGCGGGAGACCCAGTACTTC
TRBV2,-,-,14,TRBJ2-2,CASRAGLNTGELFF,TGTGCCAGCAGGGCGGGATTGAACACCGGGGAGCTGTTTTTT
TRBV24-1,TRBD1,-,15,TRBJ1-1,CATSDRTGGETEAFF,TGTGCCACCAGTGACCGGACAGGGGGCGAGACTGAAGCTTTCTTT
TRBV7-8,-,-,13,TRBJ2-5,CASSSLGDETQYF,TGTGCCAGCAGCAGCTTAGGGGATGAGACCCAGTACTTC